This TCR beta chain comes out of a study of cytomegalovirus exposure and HLA in healthy donors. About the study: As released early, the data held some 80 million unique TCRs from HLA-typed donors. Findings and caveats of the study: Later analysis demonstrated an association between a missense DCLRE1C variant and TCR beta V- and J-gene trimming.

13 Jbeta primers and 60 Vbeta primers were used for the PCR. Produced via immunoSEQ multiplex PCR; TCRdb's table is partial and in-frame only. The sample holds some 220,000 clones, about 80% seen once. A remark on this clone: Its antigen is unknown.

The V and J ends lost 5 bases and 10 bases respectively, with 9 bases between them. Looked up from germline, CDR1 is SGHTA and CDR2 is FQGNSA. The CDR3 runs to 11 residues. This clonotype originated in a middle-aged woman in good health and CMV-seronegative. Sequencing used PBMCs. J is TRBJ2-1 and V is TRBV7-2, with unresolved D. The CDR3 nucleotides read TGTGCCAGCAGCCCTAGGCTCGAGCAGTTCTTC. The encoded protein is CASSPRLEQFF.